The clone carrying this T cell receptor (beta chain) was counted only a few times. Its antigen is unidentified. Sequencing used immunoSEQ multiplex PCR; TCRdb keeps in-frame clones, though not all of them. The sample holds tens of thousands of clones, under 90% seen once. V dropped 6 bases and J dropped 4 bases, with 10 bases sitting between them. The CDR3 totals 12 residues. Germline values: CDR1 MNHEY, CDR2 SMNVEV (reference sequence). This sample was taken from a study of somatic mutations in cytotoxic T cells in rheumatoid arthritis. Notes on the study in general: Nobody knew which antigens the expanded CD8+ clones targeted. Among patients with rheumatoid arthritis, but not healthy controls, CD8+ clonality increased with age. Clonality of CD8+ T cells, which was compared between rheumatoid arthritis patients and age-matched healthy controls, did not differ significantly.

The V call is TRBV27, the J call TRBJ2-7; the D gene is possibly TRBD2 (6 bases). Material: CD8+ T cells sorted from blood. This receptor was obtained from a man aged 35 to 55 in good health. The CDR3 DNA is TGTGCCAGCAGAGGGACTCATTACGAGCAGTACTTC. It yields the protein CASRGTHYEQYF.